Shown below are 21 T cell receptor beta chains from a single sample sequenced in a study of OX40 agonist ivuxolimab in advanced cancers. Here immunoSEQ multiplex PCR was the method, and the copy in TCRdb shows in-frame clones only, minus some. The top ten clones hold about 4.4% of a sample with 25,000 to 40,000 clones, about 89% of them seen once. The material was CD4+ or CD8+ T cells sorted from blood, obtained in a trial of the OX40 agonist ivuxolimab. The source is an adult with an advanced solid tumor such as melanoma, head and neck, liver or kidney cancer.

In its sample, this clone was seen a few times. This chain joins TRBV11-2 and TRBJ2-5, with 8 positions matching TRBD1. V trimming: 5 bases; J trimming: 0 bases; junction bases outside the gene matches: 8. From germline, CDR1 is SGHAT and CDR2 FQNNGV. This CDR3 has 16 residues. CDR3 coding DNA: TGTGCCAGCAGCCTTGACAGGGGACCTGACCAAGAGACCCAGTACTTC. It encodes CASSLDRGPDQETQYF.

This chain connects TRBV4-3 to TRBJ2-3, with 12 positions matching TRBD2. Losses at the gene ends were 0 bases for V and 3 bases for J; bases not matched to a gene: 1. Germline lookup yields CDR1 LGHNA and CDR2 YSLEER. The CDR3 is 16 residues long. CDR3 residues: CASSQETSGRTDTQYF. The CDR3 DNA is TGCGCCAGCAGCCAAGAGACTAGCGGGAGAACAGATACGCAGTATTTT.

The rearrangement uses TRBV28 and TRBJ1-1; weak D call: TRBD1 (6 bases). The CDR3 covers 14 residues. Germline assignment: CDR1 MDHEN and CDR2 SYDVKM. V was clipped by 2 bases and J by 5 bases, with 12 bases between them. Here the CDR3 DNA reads TGTGCCAGCAGTTTAAGGGGGTATATGACTGAAGCTTTCTTT. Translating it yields CASSLRGYMTEAFF.

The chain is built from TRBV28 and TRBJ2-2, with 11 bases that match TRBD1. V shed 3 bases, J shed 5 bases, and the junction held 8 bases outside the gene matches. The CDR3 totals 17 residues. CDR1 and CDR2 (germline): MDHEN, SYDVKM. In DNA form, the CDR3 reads TGTGCCAGCAGTTTTGGCCCGGACAGGGGGCGGACCGGGGAGCTGTTTTTT. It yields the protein CASSFGPDRGRTGELFF.

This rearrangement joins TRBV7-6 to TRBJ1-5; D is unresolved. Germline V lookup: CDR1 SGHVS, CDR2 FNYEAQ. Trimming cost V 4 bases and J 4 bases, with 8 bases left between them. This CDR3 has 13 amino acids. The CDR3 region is CASSYQPNQPQHF. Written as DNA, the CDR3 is TGTGCCAGCAGCTACCAGCCTAATCAGCCCCAGCATTTT.

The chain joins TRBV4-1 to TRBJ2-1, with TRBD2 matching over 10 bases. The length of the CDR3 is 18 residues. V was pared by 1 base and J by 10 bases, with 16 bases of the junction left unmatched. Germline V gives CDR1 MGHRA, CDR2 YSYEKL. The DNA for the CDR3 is TGCGCCAGCAGCCAAGGGGTCGGGTGGACTAGCGGCCTGCAGGAGCAGTTCTTC. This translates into CASSQGVGWTSGLQEQFF.

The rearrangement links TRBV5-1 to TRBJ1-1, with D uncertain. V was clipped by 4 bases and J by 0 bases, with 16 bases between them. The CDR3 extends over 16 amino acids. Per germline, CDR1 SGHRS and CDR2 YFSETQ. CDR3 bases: TGCGCCAGCAGCCTGGATCCGGTGGGCATGAACACTGAAGCTTTCTTT. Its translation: CASSLDPVGMNTEAFF. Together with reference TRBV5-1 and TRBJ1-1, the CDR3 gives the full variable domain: KAGVTQTPRYLIKTRGQQVTLSCSPISGHRSVSWYQQTPGQGLQFLFEYFSETQRNKGNFPGRFSGRQFSNSRSEMNVSTLELGDSALYLCASSLDPVGMNTEAFFGQGTRLTVV.

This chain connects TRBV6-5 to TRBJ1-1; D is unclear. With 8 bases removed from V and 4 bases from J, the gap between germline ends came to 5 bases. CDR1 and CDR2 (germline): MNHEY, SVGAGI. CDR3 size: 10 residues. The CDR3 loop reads CASRGTEAFF. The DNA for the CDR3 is TGTGCCAGCCGGGGCACTGAAGCTTTCTTT.

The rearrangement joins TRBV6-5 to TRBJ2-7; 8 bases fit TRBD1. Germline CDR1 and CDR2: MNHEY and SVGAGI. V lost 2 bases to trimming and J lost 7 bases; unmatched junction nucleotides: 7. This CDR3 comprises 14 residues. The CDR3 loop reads CASSYGQGPEEQYF. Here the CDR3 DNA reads TGTGCCAGCAGTTACGGACAGGGTCCCGAGGAGCAGTACTTC.

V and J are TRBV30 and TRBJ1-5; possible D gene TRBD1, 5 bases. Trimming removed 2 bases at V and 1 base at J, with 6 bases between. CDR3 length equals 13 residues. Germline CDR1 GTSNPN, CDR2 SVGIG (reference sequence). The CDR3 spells CAWSWGSNQPQHF. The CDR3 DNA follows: TGTGCCTGGAGTTGGGGCAGCAATCAGCCCCAGCATTTT.

Here the CDR3 DNA reads TGTGCCAGCAGCTCCCCCTCCGGGGCATCCTACACAGATACGCAGTATTTT. Its translation is CASSSPSGASYTDTQYF. The V gene is TRBV11-2, the J gene TRBJ2-3; the D call may be TRBD1 or TRBD2 (5 bases each). V was clipped by 4 bases and J by 2 bases, with 19 bases between them. This CDR3 is built from 17 residues. Germline values: CDR1 SGHAT, CDR2 FQNNGV.

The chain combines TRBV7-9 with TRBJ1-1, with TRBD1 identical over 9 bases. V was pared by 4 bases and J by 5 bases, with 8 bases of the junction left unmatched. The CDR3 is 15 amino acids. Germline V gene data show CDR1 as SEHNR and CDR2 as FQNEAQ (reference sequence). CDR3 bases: TGTGCCAGCAGCTGGTACAGGGGGCCAGGTACTGAAGCTTTCTTT. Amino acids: CASSWYRGPGTEAFF.

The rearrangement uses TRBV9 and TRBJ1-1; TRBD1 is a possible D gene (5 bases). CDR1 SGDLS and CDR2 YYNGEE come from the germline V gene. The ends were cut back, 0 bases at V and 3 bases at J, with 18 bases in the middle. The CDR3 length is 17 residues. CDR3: CASSVVGATGTDTEAFF. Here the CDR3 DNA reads TGTGCCAGCAGCGTAGTAGGAGCAACCGGGACGGACACTGAAGCTTTCTTT.

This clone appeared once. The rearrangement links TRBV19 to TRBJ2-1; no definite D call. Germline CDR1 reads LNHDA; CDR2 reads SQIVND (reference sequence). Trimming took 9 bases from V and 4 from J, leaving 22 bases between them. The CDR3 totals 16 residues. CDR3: CASRSPDLGLYNEQFF. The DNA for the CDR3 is TGTGCCAGCAGATCCCCCGACCTCGGGTTATACAATGAGCAGTTCTTC.

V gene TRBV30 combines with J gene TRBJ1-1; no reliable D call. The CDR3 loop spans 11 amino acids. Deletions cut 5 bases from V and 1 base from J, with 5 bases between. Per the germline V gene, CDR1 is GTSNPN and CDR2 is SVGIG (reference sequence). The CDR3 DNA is TGTGCCTGGGGGCGGAACACTGAAGCTTTCTTT. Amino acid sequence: CAWGRNTEAFF.

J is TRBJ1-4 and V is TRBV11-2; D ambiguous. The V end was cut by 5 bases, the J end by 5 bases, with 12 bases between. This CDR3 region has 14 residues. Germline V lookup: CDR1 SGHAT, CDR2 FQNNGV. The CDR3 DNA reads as TGTGCCAGCAGCAATGGACCGAGGAATGAAAAACTGTTTTTT. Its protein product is CASSNGPRNEKLFF.

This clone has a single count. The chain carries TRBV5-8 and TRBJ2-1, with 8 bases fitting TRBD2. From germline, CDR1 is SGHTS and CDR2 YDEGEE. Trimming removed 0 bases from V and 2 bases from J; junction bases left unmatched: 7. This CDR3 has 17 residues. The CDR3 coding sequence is TGTGCCAGCAGCTTGGAAGGCACTAGCGGACCCTACAATGAGCAGTTCTTC. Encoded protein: CASSLEGTSGPYNEQFF.

Here the CDR3 DNA reads TGTGCCTGGAGTGTAAGGGGGGGCGGATACCAAGAGACCCAGTACTTC. Its protein is CAWSVRGGGYQETQYF. V and J are TRBV30 and TRBJ2-5; possible D gene TRBD2, 7 bases. V was cut by 0 bases and J by 0 bases, with 14 bases left in between. Germline lookup yields CDR1 GTSNPN and CDR2 SVGIG (reference sequence). CDR3 size: 16 residues.

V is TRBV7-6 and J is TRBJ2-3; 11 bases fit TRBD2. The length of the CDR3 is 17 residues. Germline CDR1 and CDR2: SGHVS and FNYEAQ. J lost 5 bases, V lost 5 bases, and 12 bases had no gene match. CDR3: CASSPLLAGDPGDTQYF. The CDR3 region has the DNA TGTGCCAGCAGCCCGCTACTAGCGGGGGACCCCGGAGATACGCAGTATTTT.

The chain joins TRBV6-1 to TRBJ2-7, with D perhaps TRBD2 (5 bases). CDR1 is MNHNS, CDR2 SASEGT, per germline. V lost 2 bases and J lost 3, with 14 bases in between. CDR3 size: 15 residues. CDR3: CASSERTVTGYEQYF. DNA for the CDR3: TGTGCCAGCAGTGAAAGGACTGTAACTGGCTACGAGCAGTACTTC.

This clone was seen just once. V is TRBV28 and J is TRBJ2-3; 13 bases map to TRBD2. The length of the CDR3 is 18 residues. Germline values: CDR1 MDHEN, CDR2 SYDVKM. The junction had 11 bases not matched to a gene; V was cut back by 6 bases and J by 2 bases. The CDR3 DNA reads TGTGCCAGCAGCATTACGACTAGCGGGGGGCCATACACAGATACGCAGTATTTT. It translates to CASSITTSGGPYTDTQYF.